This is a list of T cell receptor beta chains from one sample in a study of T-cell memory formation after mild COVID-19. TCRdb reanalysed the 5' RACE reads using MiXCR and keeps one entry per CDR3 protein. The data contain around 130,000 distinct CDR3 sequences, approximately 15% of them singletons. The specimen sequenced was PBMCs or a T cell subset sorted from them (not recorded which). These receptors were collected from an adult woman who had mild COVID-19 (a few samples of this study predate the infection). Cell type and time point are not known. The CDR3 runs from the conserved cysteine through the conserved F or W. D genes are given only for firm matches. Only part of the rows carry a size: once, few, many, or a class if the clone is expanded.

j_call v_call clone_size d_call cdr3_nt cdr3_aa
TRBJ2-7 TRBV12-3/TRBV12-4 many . TGTGCCAGCAGTCCAGGGGACTGGGGAGCCTACGAGCAGTACTTC CASSPGDWGAYEQYF
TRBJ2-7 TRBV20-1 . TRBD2 TGCAGTGCTAGTGTCGGGCGTACCCTTAGCGGGGGGTTCTACGAGCAGTACTTC CSASVGRTLSGGFYEQYF
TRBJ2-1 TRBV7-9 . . TGTGCCAGCAGCTTAGCGCCAGGGTTCGGCTACAATGAGCAGTTCTTC CASSLAPGFGYNEQFF
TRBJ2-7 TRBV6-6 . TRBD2 TGTGCCAGCAGTTACCCCGCTACTCGACTAGCGGACTACTACGAGCAGTACTTC CASSYPATRLADYYEQYF
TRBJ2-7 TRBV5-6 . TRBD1 TGTGCCAGCAGTCGTAGAGACAGGGGGTCCTACGAGCAGTACTTC CASSRRDRGSYEQYF
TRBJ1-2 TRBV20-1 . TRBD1 TGCAGTGCTGGCCTACAGGGGGCTCACTATGGCTACACCTTC CSAGLQGAHYGYTF
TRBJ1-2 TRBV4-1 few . TGCGCCAGCAGCCAGGGGGATGGCTACACCTTC CASSQGDGYTF
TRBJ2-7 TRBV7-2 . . TGTGCCAGCAGCTTAATAGCGGTCGAGTACTACGAGCAGTACTTC CASSLIAVEYYEQYF
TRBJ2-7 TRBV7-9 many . TGTGCCAGCAGCTTAGCGGGAGATTTATACGAGCAGTACTTC CASSLAGDLYEQYF
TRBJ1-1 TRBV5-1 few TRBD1 TGCGCCAGCAGCCACCCCTCGGGACAGGGCTACACTGAAGCTTTCTTT CASSHPSGQGYTEAFF
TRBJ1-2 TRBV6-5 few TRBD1 TGTGCCAGCAGTTACTCGCCAGGACAGGCTGTTGGCTACACCTTC CASSYSPGQAVGYTF
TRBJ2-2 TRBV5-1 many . TGCGCCAGCAGCTTGGACGGTACCGGGGAGCTGTTTTTT CASSLDGTGELFF
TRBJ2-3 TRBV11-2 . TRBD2 TGTGCCAGCAGCTGGGCGGGAGGGCCTCCAGATACGCAGTATTTT CASSWAGGPPDTQYF
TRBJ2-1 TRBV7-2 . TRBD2 TGTGCCAGCAGCTTGGGACTAGCGTTCGGAAATGAGCAGTTCTTC CASSLGLAFGNEQFF
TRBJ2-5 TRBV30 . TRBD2 TGTGCCTGGGGGGGCGGACTAGCGGGAGGGGAGACCCAGTACTTC CAWGGGLAGGETQYF
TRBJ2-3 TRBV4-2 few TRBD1 TGTGCCAGCAGCCAAGTATCAGGGGGATCAGATACGCAGTATTTT CASSQVSGGSDTQYF
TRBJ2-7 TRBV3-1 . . TGTGCCAGCAGCCATCAGGGGTACCCTTACGAGCAGTACTTC CASSHQGYPYEQYF
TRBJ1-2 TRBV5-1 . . TGCGCCAGCAGCTTGAACAGACAGGACTATGGCTACACCTTC CASSLNRQDYGYTF
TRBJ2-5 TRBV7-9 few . TGTGCCAGCAGCTTAGCGGCCTCTCGGGAGACCCAGTACTTC CASSLAASRETQYF
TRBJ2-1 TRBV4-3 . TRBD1 TGCGCCAGCAGCCCCCAGGGGACAGGGCAACCCTACAATGAGCAGTTCTTC CASSPQGTGQPYNEQFF
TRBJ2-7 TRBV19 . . TGTGCCAGTAGTATAGGGGCAGGGAGTTTGTACGAGCAGTACTTC CASSIGAGSLYEQYF
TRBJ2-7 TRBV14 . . TGTGCCAGCAGCCAAGGGGGACCTACCTACGAGCAGTACTTC CASSQGGPTYEQYF
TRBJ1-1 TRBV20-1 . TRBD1 TGCAGTGCTAGACCCCCGGACAGGGTCAACACTGAAGCTTTCTTT CSARPPDRVNTEAFF
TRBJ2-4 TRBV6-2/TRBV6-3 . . TGTGCCAGCAGTTCCCTGACGGGACTAGCCAAAAACATTCAGTACTTC CASSSLTGLAKNIQYF
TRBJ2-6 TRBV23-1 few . TGCGCCAGCAGTACGGACAGTCCCTCTGGGGCCAACGTCCTGACTTTC CASSTDSPSGANVLTF
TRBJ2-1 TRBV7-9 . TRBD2 TGTGCCAGCAGCCGAATTCTAGCGGGAGTTCCCAATGAGCAGTTCTTC CASSRILAGVPNEQFF
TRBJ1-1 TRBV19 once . TGTGCCAGTAGTATTTGGGGGGCCACAAAGGAAGCTTTCTTT CASSIWGATKEAFF
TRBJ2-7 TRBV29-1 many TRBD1 TGCAGCGTAGCTAGTGGACAGGGTGACGAGCAGTACTTC CSVASGQGDEQYF
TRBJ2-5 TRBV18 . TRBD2 TGTGCCAGCTCACCACTAGTCACTAGCGGGACGCAAGAGACCCAGTACTTC CASSPLVTSGTQETQYF
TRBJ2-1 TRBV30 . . TGTGCCTGGAGGTGGGGCTTGGAAAATGAGCAGTTCTTC CAWRWGLENEQFF
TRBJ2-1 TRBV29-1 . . TGCAGCGTTGAGTCACAGGACGTCTACAATGAGCAGTTCTTC CSVESQDVYNEQFF
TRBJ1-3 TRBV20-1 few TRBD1 TGCAGTGCTAGAGACACAGGGGTATCGACTGGAAACACCATATATTTT CSARDTGVSTGNTIYF
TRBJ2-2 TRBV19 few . TGTGCCAGTAGGTCCAAGGGGGGTAGAAACACCGGGGAGCTGTTTTTT CASRSKGGRNTGELFF
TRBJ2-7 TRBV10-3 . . TGTGCCACCGCACGGACGGCGAGCTCCTACGAGCAGTACTTC CATARTASSYEQYF
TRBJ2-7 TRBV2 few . TGTGCCAGCAGTGAAGCGCGGTCCGGGTTGGACGAGCAGTACTTC CASSEARSGLDEQYF
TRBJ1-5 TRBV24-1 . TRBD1 TGTGCCACCAGTGATGCCGGGACAGGGAATCAGCCCCAGCATTTT CATSDAGTGNQPQHF
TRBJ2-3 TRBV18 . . TGTGCCAGCTCACCTTACGGGGGTAGGGGTGGCACAGATACGCAGTATTTT CASSPYGGRGGTDTQYF
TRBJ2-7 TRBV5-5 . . TGTGCCAGCAGCTTGGTAAGCCGGGGCAGGCAGTACTTC CASSLVSRGRQYF
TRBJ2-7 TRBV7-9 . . TGTGCCAGCAGCTTAGTAGCCGGGACTGCTTCCTACGAGCAGTACTTC CASSLVAGTASYEQYF
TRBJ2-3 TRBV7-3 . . TGTGCCAGCAGCTCCGACGGGATCACGCAGTATTTT CASSSDGITQYF
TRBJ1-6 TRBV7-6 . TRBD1 TGTGCCAGCAGCCTGACAGGGTCCTCACCCCTCCAATTT CASSLTGSSPLQF
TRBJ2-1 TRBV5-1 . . TGCGCCAGCAGCTTCAGGGACGGGGACGGCGAGCAGTTCTTC CASSFRDGDGEQFF
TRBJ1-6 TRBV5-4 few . TGTGCCAGCAGCCTGGGGAGGGTCGAGAATTCACCCCTCCACTTT CASSLGRVENSPLHF
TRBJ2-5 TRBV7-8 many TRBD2 TGTGCCAGCACCAGACTAGCCGCCGCAACGCCCCAGTACTTC CASTRLAAATPQYF
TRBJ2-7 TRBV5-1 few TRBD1 TGCGCCAGCAGCCCGGGACAGGGGGGAGACTACGAGCAGTACTTC CASSPGQGGDYEQYF
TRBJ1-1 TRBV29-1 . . TGCAGCGGACAAGTGACGAACACTGAAGCTTTCTTT CSGQVTNTEAFF
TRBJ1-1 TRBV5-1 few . TGCGCCAGCAGAGGGGGGTCCCAGAACACTGAAGCTTTCTTT CASRGGSQNTEAFF
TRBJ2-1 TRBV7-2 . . TGTGCCAGCAGCTTAGGACCCCTCGCCCCCTACAATGAGCAGTTCTTC CASSLGPLAPYNEQFF
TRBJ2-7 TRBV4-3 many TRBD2 TGCGCCAGCAGCCAAGATCCTAGCGGAGGGCCCTACGAGCAGTACTTC CASSQDPSGGPYEQYF
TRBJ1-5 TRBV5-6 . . TGTGCCAGCAGCTTAAGGATCCATTCGCAGCCCCAGCATTTT CASSLRIHSQPQHF
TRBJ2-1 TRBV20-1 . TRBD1 TGCAGTGCTAGAGATCCTACAGGGGTAAAACCTCCCAATGAGCAGTTCTTC CSARDPTGVKPPNEQFF
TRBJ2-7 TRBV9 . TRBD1 TGTGCCAGCAGCGCCGGGACAGGGGGAATCTACGAGCAGTACTTC CASSAGTGGIYEQYF
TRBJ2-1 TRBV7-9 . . TGTGCCAGCAGCTACATCAGGTTCGATGAGCAGTTCTTC CASSYIRFDEQFF